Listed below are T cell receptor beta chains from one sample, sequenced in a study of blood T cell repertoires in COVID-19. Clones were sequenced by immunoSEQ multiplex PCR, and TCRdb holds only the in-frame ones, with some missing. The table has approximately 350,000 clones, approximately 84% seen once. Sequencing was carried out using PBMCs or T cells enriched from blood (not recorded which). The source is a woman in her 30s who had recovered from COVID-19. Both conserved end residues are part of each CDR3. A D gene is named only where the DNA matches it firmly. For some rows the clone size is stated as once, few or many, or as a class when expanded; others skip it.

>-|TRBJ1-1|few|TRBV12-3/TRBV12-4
CASNPSGLPEAFF
TGTGCCAGCAATCCCTCAGGACTGCCTGAAGCTTTCTTT
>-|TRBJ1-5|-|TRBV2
CASSGHPNQPQHF
TGTGCCAGCAGTGGACACCCAAATCAGCCCCAGCATTTT
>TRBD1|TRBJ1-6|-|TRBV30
CAWGTVYNSPLHF
TGTGCCTGGGGGACAGTCTATAATTCACCCCTCCACTTT
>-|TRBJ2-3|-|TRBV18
CASSPSGGFTDTQYF
TGTGCCAGCTCCCCCAGTGGTGGCTTCACAGATACGCAGTATTTT
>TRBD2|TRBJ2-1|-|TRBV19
CASMMSAGGIREQFF
TGTGCCAGTATGATGTCAGCGGGAGGTATAAGGGAGCAGTTCTTC
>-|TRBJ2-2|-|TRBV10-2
CASRGQSGELFF
TGCGCCAGCAGGGGACAATCCGGGGAGCTGTTTTTT
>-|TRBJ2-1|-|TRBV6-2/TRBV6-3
CASSYGAVTYNEQFF
TGTGCCAGCAGTTATGGGGCCGTTACCTACAATGAGCAGTTCTTC
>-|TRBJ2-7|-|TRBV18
CASSPGQSSYEQYF
TGTGCCAGCTCACCTGGACAGAGCTCCTACGAGCAGTACTTC
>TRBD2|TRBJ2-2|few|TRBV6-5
CASSPGLVNTGELFF
TGTGCCAGCAGCCCGGGACTAGTTAACACCGGGGAGCTGTTTTTT
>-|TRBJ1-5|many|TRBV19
CASSIGLRGNQPQHF
TGTGCCAGTAGTATCGGGTTGAGGGGCAATCAGCCCCAGCATTTT
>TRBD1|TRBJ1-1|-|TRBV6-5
CASSYGDREREAFF
TGTGCCAGCAGTTACGGGGACAGGGAAAGAGAAGCTTTCTTT
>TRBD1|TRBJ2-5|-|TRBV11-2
CASSPTGARGETQYF
TGTGCCAGCAGCCCCACAGGGGCCCGTGGGGAGACCCAGTACTTC
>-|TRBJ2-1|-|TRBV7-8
CASSYEGVPSYNEQFF
TGTGCCAGCAGTTACGAGGGGGTCCCCTCCTACAATGAGCAGTTCTTC
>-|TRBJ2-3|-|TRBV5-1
CASSLRGKGPDTQYF
TGCGCCAGCAGCTTGCGCGGGAAGGGCCCAGATACGCAGTATTTT
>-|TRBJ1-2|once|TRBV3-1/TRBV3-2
CASSQFRREEGYGYTF
TGTGCCAGCAGCCAATTCCGGCGAGAGGAGGGCTATGGCTACACCTTC
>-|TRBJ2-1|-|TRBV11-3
CASSLGGYNEQFF
TGTGCCAGCAGCTTGGGGGGCTACAATGAGCAGTTCTTC
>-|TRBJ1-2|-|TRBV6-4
CASRGLTGENYGYTF
TGTGCCAGCAGGGGCCTGACAGGAGAAAACTATGGCTACACCTTC
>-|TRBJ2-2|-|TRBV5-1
CASSLDSGGGELFF
TGCGCCAGCAGCTTGGACAGCGGAGGCGGGGAGCTGTTTTTT
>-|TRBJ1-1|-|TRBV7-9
CASSLPGTLNTEAFF
TGTGCCAGCAGCCTTCCCGGGACACTGAACACTGAAGCTTTCTTT
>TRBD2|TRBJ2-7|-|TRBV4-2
CASSQILAGSYEQYF
TGTGCCAGCAGCCAAATACTAGCGGGATCCTACGAGCAGTACTTC
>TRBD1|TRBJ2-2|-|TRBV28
CASRTTGAHTGELFF
TGTGCCAGCAGAACGACAGGGGCCCACACCGGGGAGCTGTTTTTT
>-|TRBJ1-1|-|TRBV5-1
CASSLSVDLNTEAFF
TGCGCCAGCAGCTTGTCTGTCGACTTGAACACTGAAGCTTTCTTT
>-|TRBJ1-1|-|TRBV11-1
CASTQSAGGTEAFF
TGTGCCAGCACCCAATCTGCGGGAGGGACTGAAGCTTTCTTT
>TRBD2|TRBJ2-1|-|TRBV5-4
CASSSPRMGLAYNEQFF
TGTGCCAGCAGCTCGCCCCGGATGGGACTAGCCTACAATGAGCAGTTCTTC
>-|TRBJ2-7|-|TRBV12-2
CASRAKGTASYEQYF
TGTGCAAGTCGCGCCAAGGGGACAGCCTCCTACGAGCAGTACTTC
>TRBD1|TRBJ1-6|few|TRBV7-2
CASSSWDRGNSPLHF
TGTGCCAGCAGCTCTTGGGACAGAGGGAATTCACCCCTCCACTTT